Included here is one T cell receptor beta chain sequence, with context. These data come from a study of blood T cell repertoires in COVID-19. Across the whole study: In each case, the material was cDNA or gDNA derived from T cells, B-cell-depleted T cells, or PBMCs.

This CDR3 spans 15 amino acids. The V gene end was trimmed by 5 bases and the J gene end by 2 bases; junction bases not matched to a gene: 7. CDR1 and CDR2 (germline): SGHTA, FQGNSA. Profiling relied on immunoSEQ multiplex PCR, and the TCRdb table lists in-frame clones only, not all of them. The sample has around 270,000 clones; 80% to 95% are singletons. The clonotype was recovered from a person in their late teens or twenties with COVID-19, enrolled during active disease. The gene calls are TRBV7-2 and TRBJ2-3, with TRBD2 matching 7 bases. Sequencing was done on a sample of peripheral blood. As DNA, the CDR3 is TGTGCCAGCAGCCTACTAGCGTATCTCACAGATACGCAGTATTTT. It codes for CASSLLAYLTDTQYF. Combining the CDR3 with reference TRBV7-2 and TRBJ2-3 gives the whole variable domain GAGVSQSPSNKVTEKGKDVELRCDPISGHTALYWYRQSLGQGLEFLIYFQGNSAPDKSGLPSDRFSAERTGGSVSTLTIQRTQQEDSAVYLCASSLLAYLTDTQYFGPGTRLTVL.